The 30 T cell receptor beta chains given below trace back to one sample, sequenced in a study of T cell responses to AZD1222 COVID-19 vaccine. Using immunoSEQ multiplex PCR, the repertoire was profiled, and TCRdb retains in-frame clones only, with some absent. Found here are 65,000 to 85,000 clones, 70% to 90% of them singletons; the top ten hold about 10%. This material consisted of peripheral blood, taken 28 days after the second AZD1222 dose. Source of these receptors: an adult who received the AZD1222 COVID-19 vaccine.

The rearrangement joins TRBV13 to TRBJ2-2, with 7 nucleotides matching TRBD2. The ends lost 3 bases at V and 5 bases at J; junction bases unmatched: 3. The length of the CDR3 is 14 residues. Germline V gives CDR1 PRHDT, CDR2 FYEKMQ (reference sequence). The chain's CDR3 is CASSLAGGTGELFF. For the CDR3, the DNA is TGTGCCAGCAGCTTGGCCGGGGGGACCGGGGAGCTGTTTTTT.

The J gene is TRBJ1-2, the V gene TRBV2; possibly TRBD1 for D (5 bases). In germline, CDR1 is SNHLY, CDR2 FYNNEI. Between the trimmed V and J ends, which lost 2 bases and 4 bases, there was a span of 14 bases. The CDR3 covers 15 residues. CDR3 residues: CASSESRERSYGYTF. The CDR3 bases are TGTGCCAGCAGTGAAAGCAGGGAAAGGAGCTATGGCTACACCTTC.

This chain's CDR3 is CASSLGQGTLYGYTF. In nucleotides, the CDR3 is TGTGCCAGCAGCTTAGGCCAGGGGACTCTCTATGGCTACACCTTC. The chain recombines TRBV11-2 with TRBJ1-2; weak D call: TRBD1 (6 bases). This CDR3 region has 15 residues. The germline CDR1 and CDR2 sequences are SGHAT and FQNNGV. V lost 1 base and J 4 bases, leaving 13 bases between the germline ends.

The rearrangement uses TRBV5-6 and TRBJ2-7; 10 bases are shared with TRBD1. Germline assignment: CDR1 SGHDT and CDR2 YYEEEE. The CDR3 consists of 14 residues. With 3 bases clipped from V and 4 bases from J, the junction kept 4 bases outside the gene matches. The CDR3 nucleotides are TGTGCCAGCAGCTGGGGACAGGGGCTATACGAGCAGTACTTC. Translation: CASSWGQGLYEQYF.

The V call is TRBV10-3, the J call TRBJ1-1, with D uncertain. V dropped 2 bases and J dropped 1 base, with 5 bases sitting between them. The CDR3 contains 13 residues. From germline, CDR1 is ENHRY and CDR2 SYGVKD. The CDR3 DNA reads TGTGCCATCAGTGAGGAACCGAACACTGAAGCTTTCTTT. This gives the protein CAISEEPNTEAFF.

This rearrangement joins TRBV5-6 to TRBJ1-2, with TRBD1 as a possible D gene (5 bases). V was pared by 1 base and J by 4 bases, with 8 bases between. CDR3 length: 13 residues. The germline CDR1 and CDR2 sequences are SGHDT and YYEEEE. CDR3: CASSLRGPYGYTF. Written as DNA, the CDR3 is TGTGCCAGCAGCTTGCGGGGCCCCTATGGCTACACCTTC. The full variable domain, completed using reference TRBV5-6 and TRBJ1-2, is DAGVTQSPTHLIKTRGQQVTLRCSPKSGHDTVSWYQQALGQGPQFIFQYYEEEERQRGNFPDRFSGHQFPNYSSELNVNALLLGDSALYLCASSLRGPYGYTFGSGTRLTVV.

The V call is TRBV6-1, the J call TRBJ2-1, with D hard to call. V was clipped by 0 bases and J by 7 bases, with 13 bases between them. The CDR3 totals 15 residues. CDR1 MNHNS and CDR2 SASEGT come from the germline V gene. CDR3 residues: CASSEALPSGNEQFF. Here the CDR3 DNA reads TGTGCCAGCAGTGAAGCGCTTCCTTCCGGGAATGAGCAGTTCTTC.

This clone was counted only a few times. The V gene is TRBV7-8, the J gene TRBJ1-5; 7 bases are a match to TRBD1. The trim removed 5 bases at V and 7 bases at J, leaving 5 bases unmatched. Germline V lookup: CDR1 SGHVS, CDR2 FQNEAQ. The CDR3 is 13 residues long. CDR3 sequence: CASSQGEEQPQHF. The CDR3 DNA is TGTGCCAGCAGCCAGGGGGAAGAACAGCCCCAGCATTTT.

For the CDR3, the DNA is TGCGCCAGCAGCGGAACCGGGACAGCGCCTTCGGATAGCACAGATACGCAGTATTTT. Amino acid sequence: CASSGTGTAPSDSTDTQYF. The rearrangement uses TRBV5-1 and TRBJ2-3, with 7 bases matching TRBD1. After removal of 4 bases from V and 0 bases from J, the junction contained 17 bases not matched to a gene. From germline, CDR1 is SGHRS and CDR2 YFSETQ. There are 19 residues in the CDR3. The variable domain in full, completed from reference TRBV5-1 and TRBJ2-3, reads KAGVTQTPRYLIKTRGQQVTLSCSPISGHRSVSWYQQTPGQGLQFLFEYFSETQRNKGNFPGRFSGRQFSNSRSEMNVSTLELGDSALYLCASSGTGTAPSDSTDTQYFGPGTRLTVL.

The chain employs TRBV5-1 and TRBJ2-7; D is ambiguous. Per germline, CDR1 SGHRS and CDR2 YFSETQ. The CDR3 loop spans 15 amino acids. Trimming left V 1 base short and J 0 bases short, with 11 bases between. CDR3 sequence: CASSLQSAPSYEQYF. The CDR3, as DNA: TGCGCCAGCAGCTTGCAGTCAGCCCCCTCCTACGAGCAGTACTTC.

V gene TRBV5-6 combines with J gene TRBJ2-3; D is unclear. Germline V gene sequence: CDR1 SGHDT, CDR2 YYEEEE. Trimming left V 3 bases short and J 0 bases short, with 8 bases between. The CDR3 loop spans 14 amino acids. The CDR3 DNA reads TGTGCCAGCAGCTCCAGCAGAAGCACAGATACGCAGTATTTT. This codes for CASSSSRSTDTQYF.

This rearrangement joins TRBV4-1 to TRBJ2-7; D not certain. V lost 2 bases, J lost 1 base, and 6 bases lay in between. Germline CDR1 is MGHRA and CDR2 is YSYEKL. There are 13 residues in the CDR3. DNA for the CDR3: TGCGCCAGCAGCCAACTAAGATCCTACGAGCAGTACTTC. This encodes CASSQLRSYEQYF.

The chain recombines TRBV21-1 with TRBJ1-5. TRBV21-1 is shown as a pseudogene. The CDR3 consists of 21 residues. CDR3 protein: CASSKSEEVVSSRGPPQPQHF. The CDR3 bases are TGTGCCAGCAGCAAATCAGAGGAAGTCGTCTCTAGCCGCGGACCCCCTCAGCCCCAGCATTTT.

This rearrangement joins TRBV28 to TRBJ1-2; possible D gene TRBD1, 6 bases. V gave up 2 bases and J gave up 0 bases, with 10 bases separating them. The CDR3 spans 15 residues. Germline CDR1 and CDR2: MDHEN and SYDVKM. The CDR3 is CASSLSGGSNYGYTF. Here the CDR3 DNA reads TGTGCCAGCAGTTTAAGTGGGGGCTCTAACTATGGCTACACCTTC.

Turning to this clone: One end of the junction does not line up with germline, which may come from a read error. This same CDR3 is encoded by further DNA sequences in the sample. The V and J genes are TRBV7-7 and TRBJ2-1; 8 bases are shared with TRBD1. The CDR3 extends over 12 amino acids. Germline V gene sequence: CDR1 SSHAT, CDR2 FNYEAQ (reference sequence). The CDR3 region is CASSLQGGEQFF. The CDR3 DNA reads TGTGCTAGCAGCTTACAGGGGGGCGAGCAGTTCTTC.

The CDR3 coding sequence is TGTGCCAGTAGTATAGTACCAGGGCGTTCACCCCTCCACTTT. Its protein is CASSIVPGRSPLHF. The chain carries TRBV19 and TRBJ1-6, with D possibly matching TRBD1 (5 bases). Deletions cut 1 base from V and 9 bases from J, with 10 bases between. Germline V gene sequence: CDR1 LNHDA, CDR2 SQIVND (reference sequence). The CDR3 length is 14 residues.

V usage is TRBV27 and J usage is TRBJ2-3; 7 bases are a match to TRBD2. CDR1 is MNHEY, CDR2 SMNVEV, per germline (reference sequence). The trim removed 6 bases at V and 6 bases at J, leaving 9 bases unmatched. This CDR3 has 14 residues. CDR3 region: CASSPRLATDTQYF. CDR3 nucleotide sequence: TGTGCCAGCAGCCCGAGACTAGCCACTGATACGCAGTATTTT.

This chain uses TRBV7-9 with TRBJ2-5, with 7 bases lining up with TRBD1. The CDR3 is 13 residues long. The V gene's germline CDR1 is SEHNR and CDR2 FQNEAQ (reference sequence). After removal of 6 bases from V and 5 bases from J, the junction contained 6 bases not matched to a gene. CDR3 amino acids: CASRVGGVETQYF. The CDR3 region has the DNA TGTGCCAGCAGGGTAGGGGGCGTGGAGACCCAGTACTTC.

V gene TRBV4-1 combines with J gene TRBJ1-2; 10 nucleotides line up with TRBD1. With V trimmed by 6 bases and J by 5 bases, 12 bases remained unmatched. Germline V CDR1 and CDR2: MGHRA, YSYEKL. The CDR3 totals 16 residues. CDR3 region: CASRDSWDRGRYGYTF. The CDR3 DNA follows: TGCGCCAGCAGGGATTCCTGGGACAGGGGACGTTATGGCTACACCTTC.

Points on this clone: This may be a read error, as it is one base from a much larger clone. The same CDR3 arises from other DNA sequences in this sample as well. The J gene is TRBJ2-6, the V gene TRBV7-3, with D perhaps being TRBD1 or TRBD2 (7 bases each). The CDR3 covers 17 residues. The V and J ends lost 2 bases and 0 bases respectively, with 11 bases between them. Looked up from germline, CDR1 is SGHTA and CDR2 is FQGTGA. CDR3: CASSLQGGFSGANVLTF. The CDR3 coding sequence is TGTGCCAGCAGCTTACAGGGGGGGTTCTCTGGGGCCAACGTCCTGACTTTC.

This clone was found once. The chain couples TRBV15 to TRBJ2-5, with 13 bases fitting TRBD2. CDR1 is LNHNV, CDR2 YYDKDF, per germline (reference sequence). V was clipped by 4 bases and J by 2 bases; unmatched bases: 4. The CDR3 consists of 16 residues. The CDR3 bases are TGTGCCACCAGCACTCTACTAGCGGGGGGGCAAGAGACCCAGTACTTC. Amino acids: CATSTLLAGGQETQYF. The entire variable domain, with the rest obtained from reference TRBV15 and TRBJ2-5, is as follows: DAMVIQNPRYQVTQFGKPVTLSCSQTLNHNVMYWYQQKSSQAPKLLFHYYDKDFNNEADTPDNFQSRRPNTSFCFLDIRSPGLGDTAMYLCATSTLLAGGQETQYFGPGTRLLVL.

The rearrangement uses TRBV29-1 and TRBJ1-1; perhaps TRBD1 as D (5 bases). Germline V gene lookup returns CDR1 SQVTM and CDR2 ANQGSEA. V shed 8 bases and J shed 5 bases, with 18 bases lying between them. The CDR3 covers 13 residues. The CDR3 region has the DNA TGCAGCTATTGCGCCGGGGGTCGGACTGAAGCTTTCTTT. Translating gives CSYCAGGRTEAFF.

The table lists this clone with a few counts. The chain is built from TRBV6-6 and TRBJ1-4; D is unclear. The V end was cut by 0 bases, the J end by 4 bases, with 12 bases between. Germline CDR1 is MNHNY and CDR2 is SVGAGI (reference sequence). This CDR3 is 16 amino acids long. CDR3 protein: CASSYSIRAYNEKLFF. CDR3 DNA sequence: TGTGCCAGCAGTTACTCGATAAGGGCCTATAATGAAAAACTGTTTTTT.

This clone was picked up a small number of times. V usage is TRBV7-8 and J usage is TRBJ2-7, with D unclear. CDR1 is SGHVS and CDR2 is FQNEAQ in the germline V gene. The V end lost 1 base, the J end lost 3 bases, and 4 bases lay between the germline ends. This CDR3 region has 12 residues. In DNA form, the CDR3 reads TGTGCCAGCAGCTTAGTGTTCTACGAGCAGTACTTC. Protein product: CASSLVFYEQYF.

This chain joins TRBV6-1 and TRBJ2-1; 9 bases agree with TRBD1. Germline CDR1 and CDR2: MNHNS and SASEGT. Unmatched junction bases numbered 13, after V lost 4 bases and J lost 9 bases. The CDR3 has 16 amino acids. The CDR3 here is CASSGTGTGFMSEQFF. CDR3 DNA sequence: TGTGCCAGCAGTGGGACCGGGACAGGGTTTATGAGTGAGCAGTTCTTC.

This chain uses TRBV3-1 (or the pseudogene TRBV3-2) with TRBJ2-6; D is unclear. CDR3 length: 16 residues. V gave up 5 bases and J gave up 0 bases, with 11 bases separating them. Germline V gene lookup returns CDR1 LGHDT and CDR2 YNNKEL (reference sequence). The CDR3 DNA reads TGTGCCAGCAGCTCCCGTGGCCTCTCTGGGGCCAACGTCCTGACTTTC. It encodes CASSSRGLSGANVLTF.

The chain carries TRBV10-3 and TRBJ1-3, with D uncertain. The CDR3 covers 17 residues. V lost 2 bases and J 7 bases, leaving 21 bases between the germline ends. The germline gives CDR1 ENHRY, CDR2 SYGVKD. CDR3 sequence (DNA): TGTGCCATCAGTGAGATACCAGGAGTGATGTACGGGAACACCATATATTTT. Translation gives CAISEIPGVMYGNTIYF.

The chain employs TRBV19 and TRBJ1-6; D may be TRBD1 (6 bases). This CDR3 is 14 amino acids long. Trimming shortened V by 4 bases and J by 4 bases, and 8 bases separated the two germline ends. Germline-derived CDR1 and CDR2 are LNHDA and SQIVND (reference sequence). The CDR3 region has the DNA TGTGCCAGTAGTAGGACAGCTTATAATTCACCCCTCCACTTT. Translation: CASSRTAYNSPLHF.

The chain joins TRBV28 to TRBJ2-7; 8 nucleotides match TRBD1. The CDR3 extends over 16 amino acids. Germline trimming cut 7 bases from V and 2 bases from J; bases unmatched to any gene: 13. The germline V gene has CDR1 MDHEN and CDR2 SYDVKM. The CDR3 region is CASTTAQDRVPYEQYF. The CDR3 region has the DNA TGTGCCAGCACCACCGCTCAGGACAGGGTGCCCTACGAGCAGTACTTC.

V gene TRBV3-1 (or the pseudogene TRBV3-2) combines with J gene TRBJ2-3; D is uncertain. Trimming took 2 bases from V and 10 from J, leaving 13 bases between them. The CDR3 spans 13 residues. The germline gives CDR1 LGHDT, CDR2 YNNKEL (reference sequence). The CDR3: CASSQRRLGPQYF. CDR3 bases: TGTGCCAGCAGCCAAAGACGTCTAGGTCCGCAGTATTTT.